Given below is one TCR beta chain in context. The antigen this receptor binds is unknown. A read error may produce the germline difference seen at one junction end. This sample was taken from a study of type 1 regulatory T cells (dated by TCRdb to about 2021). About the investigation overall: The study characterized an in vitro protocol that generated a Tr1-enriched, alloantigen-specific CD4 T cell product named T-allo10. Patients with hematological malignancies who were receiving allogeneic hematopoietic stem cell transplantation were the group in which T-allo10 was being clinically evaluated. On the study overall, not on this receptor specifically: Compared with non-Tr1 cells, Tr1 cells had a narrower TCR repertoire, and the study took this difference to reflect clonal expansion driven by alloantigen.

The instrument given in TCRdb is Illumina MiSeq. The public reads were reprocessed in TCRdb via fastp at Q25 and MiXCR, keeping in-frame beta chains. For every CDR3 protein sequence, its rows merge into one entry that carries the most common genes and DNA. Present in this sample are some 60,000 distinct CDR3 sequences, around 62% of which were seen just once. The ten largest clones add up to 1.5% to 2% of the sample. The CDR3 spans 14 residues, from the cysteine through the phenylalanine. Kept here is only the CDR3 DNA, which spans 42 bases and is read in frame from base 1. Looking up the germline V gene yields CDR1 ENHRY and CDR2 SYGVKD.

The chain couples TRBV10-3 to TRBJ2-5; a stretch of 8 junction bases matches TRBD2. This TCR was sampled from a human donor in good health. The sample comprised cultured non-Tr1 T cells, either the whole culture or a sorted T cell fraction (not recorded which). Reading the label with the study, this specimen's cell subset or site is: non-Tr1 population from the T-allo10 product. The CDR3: CTISAGAGEETQYF. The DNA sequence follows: TGTACCATCAGTGCGGGAGCGGGAGAGGAGACCCAGTACTTC.